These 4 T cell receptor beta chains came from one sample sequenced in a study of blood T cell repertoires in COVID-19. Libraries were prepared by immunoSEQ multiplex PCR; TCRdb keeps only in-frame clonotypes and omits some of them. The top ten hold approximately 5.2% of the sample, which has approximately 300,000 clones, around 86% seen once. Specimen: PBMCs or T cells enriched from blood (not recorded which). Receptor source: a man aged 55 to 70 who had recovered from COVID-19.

CDR3 loop: CASSLVYEQYF. The CDR3 region has the DNA TGTGCCAGCAGCTTAGTATACGAGCAGTACTTC. The chain employs TRBV7-2 and TRBJ2-7; no firm D call. V was shortened by 1 base and J by 4 bases, with 2 bases between the two germline ends. The CDR3 totals 11 residues. Germline V gives CDR1 SGHTA, CDR2 FQGNSA.

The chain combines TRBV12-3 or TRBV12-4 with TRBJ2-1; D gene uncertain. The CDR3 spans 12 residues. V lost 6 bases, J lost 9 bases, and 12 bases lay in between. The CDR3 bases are TGTGCCAGCAGCCCTCTTTGGAGTGAGCAGTTCTTC. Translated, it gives CASSPLWSEQFF.

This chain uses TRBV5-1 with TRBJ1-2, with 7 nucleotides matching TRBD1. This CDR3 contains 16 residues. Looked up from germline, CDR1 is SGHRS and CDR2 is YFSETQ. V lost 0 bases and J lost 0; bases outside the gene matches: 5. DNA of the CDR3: TGCGCCAGCAGCTTGGGGGCAACAGGGGCTAACTATGGCTACACCTTC. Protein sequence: CASSLGATGANYGYTF. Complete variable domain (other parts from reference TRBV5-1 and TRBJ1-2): KAGVTQTPRYLIKTRGQQVTLSCSPISGHRSVSWYQQTPGQGLQFLFEYFSETQRNKGNFPGRFSGRQFSNSRSEMNVSTLELGDSALYLCASSLGATGANYGYTFGSGTRLTVV.

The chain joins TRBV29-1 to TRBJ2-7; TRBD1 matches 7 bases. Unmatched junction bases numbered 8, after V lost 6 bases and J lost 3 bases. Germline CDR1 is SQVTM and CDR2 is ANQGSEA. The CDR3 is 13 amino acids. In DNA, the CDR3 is TGCAGCGTCCTACGGGACAGCGACTACGAGCAGTACTTC. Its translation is CSVLRDSDYEQYF.